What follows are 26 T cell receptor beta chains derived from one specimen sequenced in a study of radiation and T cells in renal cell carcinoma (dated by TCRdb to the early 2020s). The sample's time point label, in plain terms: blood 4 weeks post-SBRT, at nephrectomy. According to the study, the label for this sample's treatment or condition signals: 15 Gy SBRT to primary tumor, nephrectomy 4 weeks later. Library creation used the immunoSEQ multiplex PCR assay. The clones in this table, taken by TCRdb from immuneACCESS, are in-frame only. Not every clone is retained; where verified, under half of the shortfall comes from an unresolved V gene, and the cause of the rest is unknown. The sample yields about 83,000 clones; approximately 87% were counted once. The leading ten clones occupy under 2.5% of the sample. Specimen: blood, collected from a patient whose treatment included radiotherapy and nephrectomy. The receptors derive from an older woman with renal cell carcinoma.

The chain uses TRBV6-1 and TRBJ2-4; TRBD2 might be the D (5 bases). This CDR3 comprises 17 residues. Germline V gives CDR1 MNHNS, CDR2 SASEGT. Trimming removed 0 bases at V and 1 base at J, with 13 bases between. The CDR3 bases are TGTGCCAGCAGTGAAGCGGACTCCCTCCTGGCCAAAAACATTCAGTACTTC. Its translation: CASSEADSLLAKNIQYF.

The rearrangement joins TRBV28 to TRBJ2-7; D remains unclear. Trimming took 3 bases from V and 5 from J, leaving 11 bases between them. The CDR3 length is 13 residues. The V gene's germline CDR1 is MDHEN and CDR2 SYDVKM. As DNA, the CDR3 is TGTGCCAGCAGTTTGGGCAATTTCCACGAGCAGTACTTC. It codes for CASSLGNFHEQYF.

CDR3 residues: CASSAMGSLNEKLFF. The CDR3 DNA is TGTGCCAGCAGTGCAATGGGGTCCCTTAATGAAAAACTGTTTTTT. This chain joins TRBV9 and TRBJ1-4; D gene uncertain. Trimming cost V 5 bases and J 4 bases, with 15 bases left between them. CDR3 length: 15 residues. Germline V CDR1 and CDR2: SGDLS, YYNGEE.

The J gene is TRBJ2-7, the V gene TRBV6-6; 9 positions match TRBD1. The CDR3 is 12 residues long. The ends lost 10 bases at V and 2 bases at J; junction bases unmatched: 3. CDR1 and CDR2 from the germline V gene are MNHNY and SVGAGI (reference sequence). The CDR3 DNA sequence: TGTGCCACCTGGGACAGGGCCTACGAGCAGTACTTC. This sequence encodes CATWDRAYEQYF.

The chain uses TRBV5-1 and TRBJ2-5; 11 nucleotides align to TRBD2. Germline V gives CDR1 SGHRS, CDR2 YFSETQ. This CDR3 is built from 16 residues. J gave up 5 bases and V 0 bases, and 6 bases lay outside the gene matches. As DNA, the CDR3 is TGCGCCAGCAGCTTGGTAGCGGGGGGGCCCACCGAGACCCAGTACTTC. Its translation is CASSLVAGGPTETQYF.

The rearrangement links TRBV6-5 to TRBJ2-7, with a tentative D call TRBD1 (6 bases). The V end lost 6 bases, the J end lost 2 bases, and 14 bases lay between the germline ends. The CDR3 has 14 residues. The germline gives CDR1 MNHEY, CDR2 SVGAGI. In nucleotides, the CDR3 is TGTGCCAGCAGCCGCGGACAGCCTACCTACGAGCAGTACTTC. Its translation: CASSRGQPTYEQYF.

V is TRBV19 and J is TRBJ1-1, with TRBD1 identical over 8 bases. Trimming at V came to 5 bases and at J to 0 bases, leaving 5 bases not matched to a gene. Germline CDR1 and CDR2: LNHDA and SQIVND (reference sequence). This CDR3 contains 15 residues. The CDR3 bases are TGTGCCAGTAGTTCCGGGACAGGCGTGAACACTGAAGCTTTCTTT. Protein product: CASSSGTGVNTEAFF.

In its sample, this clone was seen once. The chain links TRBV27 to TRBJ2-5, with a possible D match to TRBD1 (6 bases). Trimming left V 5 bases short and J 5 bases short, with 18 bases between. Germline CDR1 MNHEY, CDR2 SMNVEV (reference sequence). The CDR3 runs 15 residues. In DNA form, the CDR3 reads TGTGCCAGCAGTCACTCCGGGACATTGACTGAGACCCAGTACTTC. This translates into CASSHSGTLTETQYF.

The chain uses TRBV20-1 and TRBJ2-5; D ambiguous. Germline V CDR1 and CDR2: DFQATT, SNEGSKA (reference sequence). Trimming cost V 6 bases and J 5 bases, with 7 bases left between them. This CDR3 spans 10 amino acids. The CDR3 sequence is CSAARETQYF. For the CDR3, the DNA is TGCAGTGCGGCCCGTGAGACCCAGTACTTC.

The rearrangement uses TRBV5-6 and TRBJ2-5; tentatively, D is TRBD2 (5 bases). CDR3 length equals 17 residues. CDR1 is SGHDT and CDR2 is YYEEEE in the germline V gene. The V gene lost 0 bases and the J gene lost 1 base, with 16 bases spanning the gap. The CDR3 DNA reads TGTGCCAGCAGCTTGGGGGTCGGGATAGCCAGCCAAGAGACCCAGTACTTC. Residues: CASSLGVGIASQETQYF.

CDR3 in DNA: TGTGCAACAGGACGCCTCACAGATACGCAGTATTTT. Its translation is CATGRLTDTQYF. J is TRBJ2-3 and V is TRBV19, with D possibly being TRBD1 (5 bases). Germline V gene sequence: CDR1 LNHDA, CDR2 SQIVND (reference sequence). This CDR3 is built from 12 residues.

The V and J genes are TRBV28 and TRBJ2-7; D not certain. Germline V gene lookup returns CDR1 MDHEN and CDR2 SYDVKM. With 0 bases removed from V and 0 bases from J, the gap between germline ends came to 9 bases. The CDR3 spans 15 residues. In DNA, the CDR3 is TGTGCCAGCAGTTTATGGCAGTTAAGCTCCTACGAGCAGTACTTC. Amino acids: CASSLWQLSSYEQYF.

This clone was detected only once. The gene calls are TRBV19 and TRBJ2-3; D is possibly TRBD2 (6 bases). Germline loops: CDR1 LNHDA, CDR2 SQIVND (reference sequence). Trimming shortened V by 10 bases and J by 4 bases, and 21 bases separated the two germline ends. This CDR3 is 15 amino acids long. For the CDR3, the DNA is TGTGCCACCCGCGGGACGATTTTGTTGGCAGATACGCAGTATTTT. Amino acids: CATRGTILLADTQYF. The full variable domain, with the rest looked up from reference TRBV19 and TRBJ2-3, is DGGITQSPKYLFRKEGQNVTLSCEQNLNHDAMYWYRQDPGQGLRLIYYSQIVNDFQKGDIAEGYSVSREKKESFPLTVTSAQKNPTAFYLCATRGTILLADTQYFGPGTRLTVL.

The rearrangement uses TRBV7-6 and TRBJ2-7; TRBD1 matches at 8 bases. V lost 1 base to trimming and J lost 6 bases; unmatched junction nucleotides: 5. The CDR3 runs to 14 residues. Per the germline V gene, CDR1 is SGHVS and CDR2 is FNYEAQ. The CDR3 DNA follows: TGTGCCAGCAGCTTAGAGGGCAGGGGGCTCGAGCAGTACTTC. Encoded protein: CASSLEGRGLEQYF.

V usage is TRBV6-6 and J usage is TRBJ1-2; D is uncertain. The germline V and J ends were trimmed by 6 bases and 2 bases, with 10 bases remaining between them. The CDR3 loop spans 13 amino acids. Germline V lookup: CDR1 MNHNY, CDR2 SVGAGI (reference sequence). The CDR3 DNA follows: TGTGCCAGCAGATCCGGACCCAACTATGGCTACACCTTC. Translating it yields CASRSGPNYGYTF.

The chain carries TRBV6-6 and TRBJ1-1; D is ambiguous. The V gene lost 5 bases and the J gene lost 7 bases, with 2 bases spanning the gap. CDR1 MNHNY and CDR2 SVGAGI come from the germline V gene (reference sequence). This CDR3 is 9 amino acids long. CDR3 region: CASSREAFF. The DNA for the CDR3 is TGTGCCAGCAGTCGTGAAGCTTTCTTT.

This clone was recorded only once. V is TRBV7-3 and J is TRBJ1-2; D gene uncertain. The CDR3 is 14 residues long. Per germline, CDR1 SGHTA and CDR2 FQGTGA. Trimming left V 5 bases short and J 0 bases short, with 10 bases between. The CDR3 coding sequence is TGTGCCAGCAGCCCTCCCGGGCCTAACTATGGCTACACCTTC. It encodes CASSPPGPNYGYTF.

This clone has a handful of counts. For the CDR3, the DNA is TGTGCCAGCGGGTCTCAGTACGACACTGAAGCTTTCTTT. Amino acids: CASGSQYDTEAFF. The V gene is TRBV28, the J gene TRBJ1-1, with D unresolved. V was pared by 8 bases and J by 3 bases, with 13 bases between. The CDR3 spans 13 residues. From germline, CDR1 is MDHEN and CDR2 SYDVKM. The full variable domain, with the rest looked up from reference TRBV28 and TRBJ1-1, is DVKVTQSSRYLVKRTGEKVFLECVQDMDHENMFWYRQDPGLGLRLIYFSYDVKMKEKGDIPEGYSVSREKKERFSLILESASTNQTSMYLCASGSQYDTEAFFGQGTRLTVV.

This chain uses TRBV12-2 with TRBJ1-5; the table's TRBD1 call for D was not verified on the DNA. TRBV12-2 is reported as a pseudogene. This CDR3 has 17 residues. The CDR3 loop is CASRLEIRDSANQPQHF. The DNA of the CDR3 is TGTGCAAGTCGCTTAGAAATCCGGGACAGCGCTAATCAGCCCCAGCATTTT.

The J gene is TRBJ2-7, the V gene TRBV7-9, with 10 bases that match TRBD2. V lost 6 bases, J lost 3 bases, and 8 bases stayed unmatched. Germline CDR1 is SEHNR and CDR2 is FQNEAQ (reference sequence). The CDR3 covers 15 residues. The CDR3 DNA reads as TGTGCCAGCAGTTTTCTTCTAGCGGGGGACTACGAGCAGTACTTC. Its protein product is CASSFLLAGDYEQYF.

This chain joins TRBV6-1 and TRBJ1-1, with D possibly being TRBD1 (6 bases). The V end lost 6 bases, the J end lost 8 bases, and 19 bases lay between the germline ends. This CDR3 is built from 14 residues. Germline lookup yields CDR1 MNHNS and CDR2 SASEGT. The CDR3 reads CASSINLQGWEAFF. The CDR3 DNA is TGTGCCAGCAGCATAAATCTACAGGGTTGGGAAGCTTTCTTT.

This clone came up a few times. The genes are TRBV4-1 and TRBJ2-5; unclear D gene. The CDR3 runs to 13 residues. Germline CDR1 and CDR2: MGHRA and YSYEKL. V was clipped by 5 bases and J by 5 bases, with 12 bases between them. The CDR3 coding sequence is TGCGCCAGCAGCTCAGAAGAGAGGGAGACCCAGTACTTC. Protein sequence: CASSSEERETQYF.

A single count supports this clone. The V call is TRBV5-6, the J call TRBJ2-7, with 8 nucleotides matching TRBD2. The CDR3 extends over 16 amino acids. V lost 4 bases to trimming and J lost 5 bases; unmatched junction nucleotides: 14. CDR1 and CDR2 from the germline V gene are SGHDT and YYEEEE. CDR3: CASSARGGSLGDEQYF. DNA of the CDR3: TGTGCCAGCAGCGCCCGGGGGGGATCTTTGGGCGACGAGCAGTACTTC.

Written as DNA, the CDR3 is TGTGCCAGCAGCTTAGCCCCTGGACGGGACAGGGGCAGTACAGATACGCAGTATTTT. Protein sequence: CASSLAPGRDRGSTDTQYF. The chain uses TRBV7-9 and TRBJ2-3; 10 bases agree with TRBD1. From germline, CDR1 is SEHNR and CDR2 FQNEAQ (reference sequence). The J segment lost 3 bases and the V segment lost 0 bases, leaving 12 bases of the junction unmatched. CDR3 length: 19 residues.

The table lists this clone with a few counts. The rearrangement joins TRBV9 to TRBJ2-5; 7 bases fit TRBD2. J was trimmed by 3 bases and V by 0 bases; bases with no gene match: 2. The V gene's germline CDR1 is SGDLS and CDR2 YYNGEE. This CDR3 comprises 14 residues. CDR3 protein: CASSVAGREETQYF. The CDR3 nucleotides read TGTGCCAGCAGCGTAGCTGGGAGGGAAGAGACCCAGTACTTC.

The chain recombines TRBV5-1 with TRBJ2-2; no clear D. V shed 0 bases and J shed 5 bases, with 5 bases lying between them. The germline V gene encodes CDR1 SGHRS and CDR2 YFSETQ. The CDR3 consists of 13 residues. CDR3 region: CASSLGPTGELFF. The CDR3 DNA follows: TGCGCCAGCAGCTTGGGGCCGACCGGGGAGCTGTTTTTT.